Listed below are T cell receptor beta chains from one sample, sequenced in a study of T cells in Graves' hyperthyroidism and ophthalmopathy. TCRdb redid the calling of the multiplex PCR reads with MiXCR, one entry per CDR3 protein. The sample yields roughly 380,000 distinct CDR3 sequences, about 15% seen once. The sequencing input was blood. All receptors come from a woman aged 55-75 years with Graves' hyperthyroidism. CDR3s include the opening cysteine and the closing phenylalanine or tryptophan. Each record gives: V gene, D gene, clone size, J gene, CDR3 protein, CDR3 DNA. The D gene is left open where the match is weak. Clone sizes are given selectively: once, few, many, or a class where the clone is expanded.

>TRBV10-3|TRBD1|once|TRBJ1-3
CAITDREGNTIYF
TGTGCCATTACGGACAGGGAAGGAAACACCATATATTTT
>TRBV4-1|-|-|TRBJ1-6
CASSQDEITNSPLHF
TGCGCCAGCAGCCAAGATGAGATTACGAATTCACCCCTCCACTTT
>TRBV11-2|TRBD2|many|TRBJ2-5
CASSPLAGVGETQYF
TGTGCCAGCAGCCCCCTGGCGGGAGTGGGGGAGACCCAGTACTTC
>TRBV7-6|-|many|TRBJ1-2
CASSSLEAAHYGYTF
TGTGCCAGCAGCTCTCTGGAGGCGGCTCACTATGGCTACACCTTC
>TRBV11-3|-|many|TRBJ2-3
CASSLAGQGTDTQYF
TGTGCCAGCAGCTTAGCGGGGCAGGGCACAGATACGCAGTATTTT
>TRBV6-1|-|many|TRBJ1-2
CASSEIHGSYGYTF
TGTGCCAGCAGTGAGATTCATGGGTCCTATGGCTACACCTTC
>TRBV12-3/TRBV12-4|-|many|TRBJ1-5
CASTSGSNQPQHF
TGTGCCAGCACATCAGGCAGCAATCAGCCCCAGCATTTT
>TRBV6-5|-|many|TRBJ2-7
CASSYSTGQLSYEQYF
TGTGCCAGCAGTTACTCGACCGGACAGCTCTCCTACGAGCAGTACTTC
>TRBV4-2|-|-|TRBJ2-2
CASSQEVGGELFF
TGTGCCAGCAGCCAAGAAGTGGGCGGGGAGCTGTTTTTT
>TRBV27|TRBD1|few|TRBJ2-1
CASSRPGGGQEQFF
TGTGCCAGCAGTCGGCCCGGTGGGGGACAGGAGCAGTTCTTC
>TRBV6-2/TRBV6-3|-|few|TRBJ2-3
CASSPTPTRFADTQYF
TGTGCCAGCAGTCCTACCCCCACTAGATTCGCAGATACGCAGTATTTT
>TRBV7-9|TRBD2|-|TRBJ2-1
CASSARLAVPGSYNEQFF
TGTGCCAGCAGCGCTCGACTAGCGGTTCCTGGCTCCTACAATGAGCAGTTCTTC
>TRBV5-1|-|few|TRBJ1-2
CASSAGVLYGYTF
TGCGCCAGCAGCGCCGGGGTTTTATATGGCTACACCTTC
>TRBV12-3/TRBV12-4|-|many|TRBJ2-7
CASSLERALREQYF
TGTGCCAGCAGTTTAGAGCGAGCCCTACGGGAGCAGTACTTC
>TRBV28|-|-|TRBJ1-2
CASSVSGAHYGYTF
TGTGCCAGCAGCGTCTCGGGGGCGCACTATGGCTACACCTTC